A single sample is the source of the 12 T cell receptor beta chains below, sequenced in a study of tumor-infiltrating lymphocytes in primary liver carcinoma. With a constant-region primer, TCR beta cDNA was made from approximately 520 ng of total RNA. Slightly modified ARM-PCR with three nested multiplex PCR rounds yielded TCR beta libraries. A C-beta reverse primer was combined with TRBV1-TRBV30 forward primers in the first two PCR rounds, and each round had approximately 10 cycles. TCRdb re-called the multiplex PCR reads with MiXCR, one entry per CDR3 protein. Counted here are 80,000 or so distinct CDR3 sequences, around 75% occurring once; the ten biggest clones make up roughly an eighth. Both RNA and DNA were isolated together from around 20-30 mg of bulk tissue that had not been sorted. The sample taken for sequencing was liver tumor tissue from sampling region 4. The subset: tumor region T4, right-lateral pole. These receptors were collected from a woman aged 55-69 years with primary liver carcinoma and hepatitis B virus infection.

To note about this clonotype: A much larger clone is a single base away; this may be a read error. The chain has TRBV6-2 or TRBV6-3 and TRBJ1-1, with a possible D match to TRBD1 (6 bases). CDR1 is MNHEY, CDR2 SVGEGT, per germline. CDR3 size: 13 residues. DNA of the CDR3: TGTGTCAGCAGCCCTACAGGGTACACTGAAGCTTTCTTT. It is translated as CVSSPTGYTEAFF.

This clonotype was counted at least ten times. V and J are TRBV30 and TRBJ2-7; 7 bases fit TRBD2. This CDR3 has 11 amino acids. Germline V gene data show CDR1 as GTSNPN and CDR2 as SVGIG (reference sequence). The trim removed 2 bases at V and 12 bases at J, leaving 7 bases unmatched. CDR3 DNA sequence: TGTGCCTGGAGTTGGGAGGGGACGACGTACTTC. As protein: CAWSWEGTTYF.

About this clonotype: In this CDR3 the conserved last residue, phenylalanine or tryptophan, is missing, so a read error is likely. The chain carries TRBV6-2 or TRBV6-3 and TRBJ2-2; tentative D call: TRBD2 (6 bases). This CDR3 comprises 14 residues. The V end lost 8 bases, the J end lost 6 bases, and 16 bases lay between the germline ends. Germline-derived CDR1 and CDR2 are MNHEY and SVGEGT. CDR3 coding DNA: TGTGCCAGCCGGCATGGAGGGGCCCCCGGGGAGCTGTTTTGC. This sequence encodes CASRHGGAPGELFC.

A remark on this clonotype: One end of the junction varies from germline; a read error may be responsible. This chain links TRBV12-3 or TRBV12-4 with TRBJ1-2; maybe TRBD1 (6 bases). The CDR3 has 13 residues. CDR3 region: CASTSDRNYGYTF. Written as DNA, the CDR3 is TGTGCCAGCACCTCTGACAGGAACTATGGCTACACTTTC.

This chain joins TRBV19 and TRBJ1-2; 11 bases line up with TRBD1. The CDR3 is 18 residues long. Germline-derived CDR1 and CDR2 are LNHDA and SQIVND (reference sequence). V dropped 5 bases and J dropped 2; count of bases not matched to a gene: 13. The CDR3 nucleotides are TGTGCCAGTAGTGACCCCGGGACAGGGGGAGATAGGAACTATGGCTACACCTTC. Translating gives CASSDPGTGGDRNYGYTF.

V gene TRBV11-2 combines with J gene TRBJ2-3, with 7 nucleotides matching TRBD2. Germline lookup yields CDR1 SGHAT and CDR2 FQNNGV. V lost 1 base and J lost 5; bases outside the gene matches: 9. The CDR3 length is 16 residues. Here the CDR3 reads CASSLGEGTSKDTQYF. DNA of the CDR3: TGTGCCAGCAGCTTAGGGGAGGGGACCTCCAAAGATACGCAGTATTTT. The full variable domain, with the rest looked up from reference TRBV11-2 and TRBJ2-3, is EAGVAQSPRYKIIEKRQSVAFWCNPISGHATLYWYQQILGQGPKLLIQFQNNGVVDDSQLPKDRFSAERLKGVDSTLKIQPAKLEDSAVYLCASSLGEGTSKDTQYFGPGTRLTVL.

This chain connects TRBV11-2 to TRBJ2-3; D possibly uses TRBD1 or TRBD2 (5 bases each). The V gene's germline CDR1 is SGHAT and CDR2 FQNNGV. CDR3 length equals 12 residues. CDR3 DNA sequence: TGTGCTAGTAGTTGGGGGTCAAATACGCAGTATTTT. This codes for CASSWGSNTQYF.

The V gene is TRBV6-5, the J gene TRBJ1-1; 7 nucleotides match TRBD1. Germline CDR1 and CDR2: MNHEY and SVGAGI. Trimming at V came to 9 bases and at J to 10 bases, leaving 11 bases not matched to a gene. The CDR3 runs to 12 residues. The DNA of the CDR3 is TGTGCCAGTAGACGGGACAGTTCTGGAGCTTTCTTT. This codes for CASRRDSSGAFF.

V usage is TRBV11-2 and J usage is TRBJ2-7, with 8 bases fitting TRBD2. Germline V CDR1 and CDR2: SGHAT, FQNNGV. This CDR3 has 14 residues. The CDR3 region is CARSPPSGTSEQYF. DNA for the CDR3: TGTGCTAGGAGCCCCCCTTCAGGGACTAGCGAGCAGTACTTC.

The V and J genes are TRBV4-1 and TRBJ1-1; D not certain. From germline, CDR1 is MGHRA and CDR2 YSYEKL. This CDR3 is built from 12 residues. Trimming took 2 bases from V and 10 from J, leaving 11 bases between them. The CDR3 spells CASSQRNTGAFF. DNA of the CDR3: TGCGCCAGCAGCCAACGGAACACCGGAGCTTTCTTT.

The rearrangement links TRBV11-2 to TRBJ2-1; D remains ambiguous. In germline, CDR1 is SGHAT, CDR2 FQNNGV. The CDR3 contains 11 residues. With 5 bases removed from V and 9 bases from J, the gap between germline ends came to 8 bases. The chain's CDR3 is CASSRKLEQFF. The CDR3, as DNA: TGTGCCAGCAGCAGGAAGCTTGAGCAGTTCTTC.

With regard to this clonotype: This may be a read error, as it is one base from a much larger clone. The CDR3 coding sequence is TGCGCCAGCAGCTTGGCCCCCCCTGCTTACGAGCAGTACTTC. This codes for CASSLAPPAYEQYF. The chain links TRBV5-1 to TRBJ2-7; no firm D call. Germline V gene sequence: CDR1 SGHRS, CDR2 YFSETQ. CDR3 length: 14 residues. Trimming cost V 0 bases and J 4 bases, with 11 bases left between them.